The 32 T cell receptor beta chains below come from one sample, sequenced in a study of blood T cell repertoires in COVID-19. Profiled with immunoSEQ multiplex PCR; TCRdb holds only in-frame clones, not every one. The table shows approximately 27,000 clones, with around 83% occurring only once. The material sequenced was peripheral blood. The receptors were sampled from an older man with acute or convalescent COVID-19.

V is TRBV18 and J is TRBJ1-3; D is possibly TRBD1 (6 bases). The germline CDR1 and CDR2 sequences are KGHSH and LQKENI. Trimming removed 6 bases from V and 9 bases from J, with 21 bases in between. This CDR3 is built from 15 residues. Here the CDR3 reads CASSPDVRVTGTIYF. In DNA form, the CDR3 reads TGTGCCAGCTCCCCTGACGTTCGTGTGACAGGCACCATATATTTT.

V and J are TRBV15 and TRBJ1-5, with D uncertain. Trimming cost V 3 bases and J 7 bases, with 10 bases left between them. CDR1 and CDR2 from the germline V gene are LNHNV and YYDKDF (reference sequence). The CDR3 loop spans 13 amino acids. The CDR3, as DNA: TGTGCCACCAGCAGGGCCCCGGGGCAGCCCCAGCATTTT. Amino acid sequence: CATSRAPGQPQHF.

This sequence joins TRBV23-1 and TRBJ2-7; D not resolved. TRBV23-1 carries the ORF label, with uncertain function. The V end lost 0 bases, the J end lost 0 bases, and 21 bases lay between the germline ends. The CDR3 sequence is 19 residues long. CDR3 bases: TGCGCCAGCAGTCAATCAGCAACCCCCTTCCAAATTTACTCCTACGAGCAGTACTTC. This translates into CASSQSATPFQIYSYEQYF.

This clone is a singleton in its sample. This chain links TRBV3-1 (or the pseudogene TRBV3-2) with TRBJ2-3; D gene unclear. The CDR3 is 12 amino acids. V lost 5 bases to trimming and J lost 4 bases, with 7 bases between them. Germline CDR1 reads LGHDT; CDR2 reads YNNKEL (reference sequence). The CDR3, as DNA: TGTGCCAGCAGCTCCTCGGCAGATACGCAGTATTTT. The encoded protein is CASSSSADTQYF.

V is TRBV12-3 or TRBV12-4 and J is TRBJ1-2; no clear D. V shed 4 bases and J shed 8 bases, with 11 bases lying between them. The CDR3 has 12 residues. As DNA, the CDR3 is TGTGCCAGCAGTTCCTCGTCCAGAGGCTACACCTTC. Its protein is CASSSSSRGYTF.

CDR3 sequence: CASSHGQENGYTF. The DNA of the CDR3 is TGTGCCAGCAGCCACGGACAGGAGAATGGCTACACCTTC. This rearrangement joins TRBV6-2 or TRBV6-3 to TRBJ1-2; 7 nucleotides line up with TRBD1. The CDR3 loop spans 13 amino acids. The germline CDR1 and CDR2 sequences are MNHEY and SVGEGT. Trimming took 6 bases from V and 6 from J; bases not matched to a gene: 7.

The chain carries TRBV5-6 and TRBJ1-6, with 9 bases aligning to TRBD1. CDR1 is SGHDT, CDR2 YYEEEE, per germline. Unmatched junction bases numbered 5, after V lost 1 base and J lost 12 bases. The CDR3 runs 14 residues. This CDR3 is CASSLRDREEPLHF. The CDR3 DNA follows: TGTGCCAGCAGCTTGAGGGACAGGGAGGAACCCCTCCACTTT.

This clone showed up just a few times. This chain joins TRBV18 and TRBJ1-1; D ambiguous. The V gene lost 1 base and the J gene lost 0 bases, with 6 bases spanning the gap. The CDR3 has 14 residues. CDR1 KGHSH and CDR2 LQKENI come from the germline V gene. The CDR3 protein is CASSPLPVNTEAFF. CDR3 bases: TGTGCCAGCTCACCACTCCCCGTGAACACTGAAGCTTTCTTT. The entire variable domain, with the rest obtained from reference TRBV18 and TRBJ1-1, is as follows: NAGVMQNPRHLVRRRGQEARLRCSPMKGHSHVYWYRQLPEEGLKFMVYLQKENIIDESGMPKERFSAEFPKEGPSILRIQQVVRGDSAAYFCASSPLPVNTEAFFGQGTRLTVV.

This chain uses TRBV19 with TRBJ1-5, with D maybe TRBD1 (5 bases). This CDR3 is built from 12 residues. The germline V and J ends were trimmed by 5 bases and 9 bases, with 11 bases remaining between them. Germline lookup yields CDR1 LNHDA and CDR2 SQIVND (reference sequence). The CDR3 here is CASSPIQGPQHF. In DNA, the CDR3 is TGTGCCAGTAGTCCGATTCAGGGGCCCCAGCATTTT.

This chain uses TRBV3-1 (or the pseudogene TRBV3-2) with TRBJ2-7; D unclear. V was clipped by 4 bases and J by 7 bases, with 8 bases between them. The CDR3 has 11 residues. The V gene's germline CDR1 is LGHDT and CDR2 YNNKEL (reference sequence). The CDR3 DNA reads as TGTGCCAGCAGCCTAAAGGAGGAGCAGTACTTC. Its translation is CASSLKEEQYF.

This clone was detected only once. The chain is built from TRBV7-8 and TRBJ2-3, with D possibly matching TRBD1 (8 bases). The CDR3 contains 16 residues. The V gene lost 1 base and the J gene lost 3 bases, with 14 bases spanning the gap. Germline CDR1 reads SGHVS; CDR2 reads FQNEAQ. For the CDR3, the DNA is TGTGCCAGCAGCTTAGTACAGGGGGGGCAAACAGATACGCAGTATTTT. Its protein is CASSLVQGGQTDTQYF.

In DNA form, the CDR3 reads TGTGCCAGCGACGGGACGACAGGAAATAATTCACCCCTCCACTTT. Protein product: CASDGTTGNNSPLHF. This chain uses TRBV28 with TRBJ1-6; TRBD1 is a possible D gene (6 bases). This CDR3 contains 15 residues. CDR1 and CDR2 from the germline V gene are MDHEN and SYDVKM. Trimming took 8 bases from V and 5 from J, leaving 16 bases between them.

The V gene is TRBV28, the J gene TRBJ1-2; perhaps TRBD1 as D (5 bases). The length of the CDR3 is 12 residues. Between the trimmed V and J ends, which lost 7 bases and 8 bases, there was a span of 14 bases. Germline loops: CDR1 MDHEN, CDR2 SYDVKM. DNA of the CDR3: TGTGCCAGCACCTCGGGGGTATGGGGCTACACCTTC. As protein: CASTSGVWGYTF.

This clone was observed a single time. The chain couples TRBV7-3 to TRBJ2-7; perhaps TRBD2 as D (6 bases). Trimming shortened V by 0 bases and J by 9 bases, and 15 bases separated the two germline ends. The CDR3 spans 14 residues. In germline, CDR1 is SGHTA, CDR2 FQGTGA. In nucleotides, the CDR3 is TGTGCCAGCAGCTTAACGGGGCGCGGAGGGGTGCAGTACTTC. Residues: CASSLTGRGGVQYF.

The chain couples TRBV3-1 (or the pseudogene TRBV3-2) to TRBJ2-1, with D possibly being TRBD2 (6 bases). With 4 bases removed from V and 5 bases from J, the gap between germline ends came to 12 bases. CDR1 LGHDT and CDR2 YNNKEL come from the germline V gene (reference sequence). The CDR3 is made up of 14 amino acids. The CDR3 spells CASSPLPGDNEQFF. DNA for the CDR3: TGTGCCAGCAGCCCGCTCCCGGGGGACAATGAGCAGTTCTTC.

This clone has ten or more counts. The V and J genes are TRBV5-6 and TRBJ1-5; TRBD1 agrees at 10 bases. There are 17 residues in the CDR3. V lost 4 bases, J lost 3 bases, and 10 bases stayed unmatched. Germline CDR1 SGHDT, CDR2 YYEEEE. The CDR3 protein is CASSVDRDRGSNQPQHF. In DNA, the CDR3 is TGTGCCAGCAGCGTGGACCGGGACAGGGGTTCCAATCAGCCCCAGCATTTT.

The chain recombines TRBV5-6 with TRBJ1-4, with no clear D. The CDR3 runs 13 residues. V lost 3 bases and J lost 8, with 11 bases in between. CDR1 is SGHDT, CDR2 YYEEEE, per germline. CDR3 coding DNA: TGTGCCAGCAGCTACGCTAGCCAGGAAAAACTGTTTTTT. It encodes CASSYASQEKLFF.

A single count supports this clone. The chain combines TRBV5-4 with TRBJ2-5, with 7 nucleotides matching TRBD2. This CDR3 is 15 amino acids long. Trimming cost V 4 bases and J 2 bases; bases outside gene matches: 8. The germline V gene has CDR1 SGHNT and CDR2 YYREEE (reference sequence). The CDR3 DNA follows: TGTGCCAGCAGCGTAAAAGGGGAGGGACAAGAGACCCAGTACTTC. Protein sequence: CASSVKGEGQETQYF.

The V and J genes are TRBV6-6 and TRBJ1-5; the D gene is possibly TRBD1 (6 bases). This CDR3 spans 14 amino acids. Germline CDR1 and CDR2: MNHNY and SVGAGI (reference sequence). Deletions cut 4 bases from V and 6 bases from J, with 13 bases between. The CDR3 DNA reads as TGTGCCAGCAGTTCCCCAGGGGTCGGTCAGCCCCAGCATTTT. Translating gives CASSSPGVGQPQHF.

The table lists this clone with a count of one. The rearrangement links TRBV4-2 to TRBJ2-1; TRBD2 aligns across 15 bases. The CDR3 runs 18 residues. V dropped 3 bases and J dropped 5; count of bases not matched to a gene: 8. Per the germline V gene, CDR1 is LGHNA and CDR2 is YNFKEQ. The CDR3 sequence is CASSHTGTSGGSNNEQFF. In nucleotides, the CDR3 is TGTGCCAGCAGCCATACCGGGACTAGCGGGGGGTCAAACAATGAGCAGTTCTTC.

The rearrangement links TRBV29-1 to TRBJ1-5; TRBD1 matches 7 bases. Germline CDR1 is SQVTM and CDR2 is ANQGSEA. The CDR3 runs 12 residues. Trimming cost V 7 bases and J 4 bases; bases outside gene matches: 4. The chain's CDR3 is CSAGQENQPQHF. The CDR3 bases are TGCAGCGCTGGACAGGAAAATCAGCCCCAGCATTTT.

The chain carries TRBV15 and TRBJ1-2, with TRBD1 as a possible D gene (6 bases). The V and J ends lost 2 bases and 8 bases respectively, with 12 bases between them. The CDR3 covers 13 residues. Germline CDR1 reads LNHNV; CDR2 reads YYDKDF (reference sequence). The CDR3 sequence is CATSRQDSRGYTF. The CDR3 DNA reads as TGTGCCACCAGCAGACAGGACAGCAGAGGCTACACCTTC.

In nucleotides, the CDR3 is TGCGCCAGCAGCTTTATGGGGGGTAGTGAGCCCCAGCATTTT. This encodes CASSFMGGSEPQHF. The V and J genes are TRBV5-1 and TRBJ1-5, with D possibly TRBD1 on 5 matching bases. CDR1 is SGHRS, CDR2 YFSETQ, per germline. The CDR3 is 14 amino acids. Trimming cost V 2 bases and J 8 bases, with 14 bases left between them.

The chain carries TRBV25-1 and TRBJ1-1; no clear D. The CDR3 loop spans 13 amino acids. Trimming took 4 bases from V and 0 from J, leaving 6 bases between them. The germline V gene encodes CDR1 MGHDK and CDR2 SYGVNS. CDR3 loop: CASSVSLNTEAFF. Written as DNA, the CDR3 is TGTGCCAGCAGTGTCTCCTTGAACACTGAAGCTTTCTTT. Looking up the rest from reference TRBV25-1 and TRBJ1-1 gives the full variable domain: EADIYQTPRYLVIGTGKKITLECSQTMGHDKMYWYQQDPGMELHLIHYSYGVNSTEKGDLSSESTVSRIRTEHFPLTLESARPSHTSQYLCASSVSLNTEAFFGQGTRLTVV.

The CDR3 nucleotides are TGTGCCATCAGCGGGACAGGTAACAATCAGCCCCAGCATTTT. Its protein product is CAISGTGNNQPQHF. This chain links TRBV10-3 with TRBJ1-5; 8 bases agree with TRBD1. In germline, CDR1 is ENHRY, CDR2 SYGVKD. The CDR3 loop spans 14 amino acids. V lost 6 bases to trimming and J lost 3 bases; unmatched junction nucleotides: 4.

This clone was seen a single time. The rearrangement uses TRBV4-3 and TRBJ1-2; D is possibly TRBD1 (5 bases). The CDR3 runs to 15 residues. Trimming removed 0 bases at V and 7 bases at J, with 15 bases between. CDR1 and CDR2 (germline): LGHNA, YSLEER. The CDR3 sequence: CASSQDAGWVGGYTF. The DNA of the CDR3 is TGCGCCAGCAGCCAAGACGCAGGGTGGGTAGGTGGCTACACCTTC.

This clone has only a few counts. The chain uses TRBV5-4 and TRBJ2-2; TRBD2 agrees at 11 bases. V shed 2 bases, J shed 5 bases, and the junction held 5 bases outside the gene matches. CDR1 is SGHNT and CDR2 is YYREEE in the germline V gene (reference sequence). The CDR3 runs to 16 residues. CDR3 sequence (DNA): TGTGCCAGCAGCTTTAGCGGGGGGGCTAGTACCGGGGAGCTGTTTTTT. It codes for CASSFSGGASTGELFF.

The rearrangement links TRBV28 to TRBJ2-1, with 11 bases that match TRBD2. Germline assignment: CDR1 MDHEN and CDR2 SYDVKM. V trimming: 6 bases; J trimming: 8 bases; junction bases outside the gene matches: 6. This CDR3 spans 14 amino acids. The DNA of the CDR3 is TGTGCCAGCAGCTCTAGCGGGAGGCCGCATGAGCAGTTCTTC. Amino acids: CASSSSGRPHEQFF. Combining the CDR3 with reference TRBV28 and TRBJ2-1 gives the whole variable domain DVKVTQSSRYLVKRTGEKVFLECVQDMDHENMFWYRQDPGLGLRLIYFSYDVKMKEKGDIPEGYSVSREKKERFSLILESASTNQTSMYLCASSSSGRPHEQFFGPGTRLTVL.

The chain couples TRBV2 to TRBJ1-4, with TRBD1 matching 9 bases. Germline V gives CDR1 SNHLY, CDR2 FYNNEI. The CDR3 consists of 14 residues. The ends lost 6 bases at V and 7 bases at J; junction bases unmatched: 6. Here the CDR3 DNA reads TGTGCCAGCAGCGGACAGGGGAAAGGTGAAAAACTGTTTTTT. Protein: CASSGQGKGEKLFF.

This clone came up a few times. CDR3 nucleotides: TGTGCCAGCAGCCAGGGAGGCAGTTCACCCCTCCACTTT. Translation gives CASSQGGSSPLHF. The chain employs TRBV14 and TRBJ1-6, with D unresolved. Trimming cost V 3 bases and J 9 bases, with 9 bases left between them. The CDR3 consists of 13 residues. Germline-derived CDR1 and CDR2 are SGHDN and FVKESK.

The V and J genes are TRBV2 and TRBJ2-5; TRBD2 matches 13 bases. Trimming cost V 10 bases and J 5 bases; bases outside gene matches: 13. Looked up from germline, CDR1 is SNHLY and CDR2 is FYNNEI. The CDR3 runs 16 residues. CDR3 loop: CATTPGLAGEGETQYF. DNA for the CDR3: TGTGCCACAACACCCGGACTAGCGGGGGAAGGGGAGACCCAGTACTTC.

This chain links TRBV6-5 with TRBJ2-5; 8 positions match TRBD1. Trimming cost V 10 bases and J 4 bases; bases outside gene matches: 8. There are 13 residues in the CDR3. Germline loops: CDR1 MNHEY, CDR2 SVGAGI. CDR3: CATSDRAPETQYF. CDR3 bases: TGTGCCACCTCGGACAGGGCCCCAGAGACCCAGTACTTC.